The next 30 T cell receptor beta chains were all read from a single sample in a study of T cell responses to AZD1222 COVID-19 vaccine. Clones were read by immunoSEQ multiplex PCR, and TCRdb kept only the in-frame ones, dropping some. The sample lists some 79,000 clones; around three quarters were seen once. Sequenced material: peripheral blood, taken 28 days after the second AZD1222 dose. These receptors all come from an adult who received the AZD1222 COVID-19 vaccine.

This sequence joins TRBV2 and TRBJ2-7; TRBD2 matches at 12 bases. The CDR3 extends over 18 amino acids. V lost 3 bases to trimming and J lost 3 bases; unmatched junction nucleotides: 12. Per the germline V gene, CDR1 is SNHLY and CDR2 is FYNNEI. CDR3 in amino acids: CASSELPYWTSGNYEQYF. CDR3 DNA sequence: TGTGCCAGCAGTGAGCTCCCCTATTGGACTAGCGGGAACTACGAGCAGTACTTC.

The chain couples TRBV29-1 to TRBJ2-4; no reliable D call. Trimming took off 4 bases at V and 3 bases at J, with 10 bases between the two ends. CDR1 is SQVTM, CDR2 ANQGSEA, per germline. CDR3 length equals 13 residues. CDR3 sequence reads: CSVGMDDKNIQYF. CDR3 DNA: TGCAGCGTTGGTATGGATGACAAAAACATTCAGTACTTC.

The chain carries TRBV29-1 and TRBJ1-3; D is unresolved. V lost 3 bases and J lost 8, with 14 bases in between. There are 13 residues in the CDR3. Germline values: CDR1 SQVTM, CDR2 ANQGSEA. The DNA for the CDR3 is TGCAGCGTTGAGCGGGCCCCGGGAGACACCATATATTTT. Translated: CSVERAPGDTIYF.

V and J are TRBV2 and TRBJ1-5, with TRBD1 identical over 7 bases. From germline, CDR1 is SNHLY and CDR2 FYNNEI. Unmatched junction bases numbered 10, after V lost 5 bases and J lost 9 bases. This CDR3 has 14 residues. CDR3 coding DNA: TGTGCCAGCAGTATCGGACAGGTCCTGAGGCCCCAGCATTTT. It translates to CASSIGQVLRPQHF.

CDR3 sequence (DNA): TGCGCCAGCAGCCAGGCGGGACTAGCGGGAGATGACAATGAGCAGTTCTTC. Encoded protein: CASSQAGLAGDDNEQFF. The chain couples TRBV4-1 to TRBJ2-1; 14 bases are a match to TRBD2. With V trimmed by 3 bases and J by 5 bases, 6 bases remained unmatched. Germline V gives CDR1 MGHRA, CDR2 YSYEKL. The CDR3 covers 17 residues.

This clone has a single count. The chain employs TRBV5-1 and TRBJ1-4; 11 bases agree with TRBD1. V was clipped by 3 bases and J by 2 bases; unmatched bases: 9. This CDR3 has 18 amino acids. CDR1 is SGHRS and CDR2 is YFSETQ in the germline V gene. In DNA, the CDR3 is TGCGCCAGCAGCTGGCGGGGACAGGGGGTGTCGACTAATGAAAAACTGTTTTTT. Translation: CASSWRGQGVSTNEKLFF.

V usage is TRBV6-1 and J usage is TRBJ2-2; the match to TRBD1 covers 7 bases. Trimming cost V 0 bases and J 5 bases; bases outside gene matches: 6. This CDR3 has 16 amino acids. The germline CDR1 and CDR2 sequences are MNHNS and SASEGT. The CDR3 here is CASSEALGQLTGELFF. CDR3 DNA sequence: TGTGCCAGCAGTGAAGCGTTGGGACAGCTAACCGGGGAGCTGTTTTTT.

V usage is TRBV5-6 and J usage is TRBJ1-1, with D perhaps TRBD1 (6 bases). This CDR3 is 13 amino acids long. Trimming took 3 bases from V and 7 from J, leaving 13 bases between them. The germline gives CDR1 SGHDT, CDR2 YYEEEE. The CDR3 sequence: CASSWSDSLEAFF. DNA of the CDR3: TGTGCCAGCAGCTGGTCGGACAGCCTTGAAGCTTTCTTT.

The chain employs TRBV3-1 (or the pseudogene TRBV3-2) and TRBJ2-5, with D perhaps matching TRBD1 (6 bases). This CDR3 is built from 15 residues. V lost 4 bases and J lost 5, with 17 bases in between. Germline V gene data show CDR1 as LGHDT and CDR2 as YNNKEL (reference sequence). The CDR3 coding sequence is TGTGCCAGCAGCCGCGGACAGCCGATTGGGGAGACCCAGTACTTC. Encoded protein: CASSRGQPIGETQYF.

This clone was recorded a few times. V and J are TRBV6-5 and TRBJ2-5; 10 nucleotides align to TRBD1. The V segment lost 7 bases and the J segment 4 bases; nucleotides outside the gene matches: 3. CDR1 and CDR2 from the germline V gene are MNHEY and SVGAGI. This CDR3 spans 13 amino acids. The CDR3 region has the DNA TGTGCCAGCATAAGGACAGGGGGAGAGACCCAGTACTTC. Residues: CASIRTGGETQYF.

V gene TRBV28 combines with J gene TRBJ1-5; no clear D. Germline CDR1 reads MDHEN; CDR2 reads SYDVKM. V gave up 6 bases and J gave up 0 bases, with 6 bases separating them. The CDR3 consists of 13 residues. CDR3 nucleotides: TGTGCCAGCAGGGGCAGTAGCAATCAGCCCCAGCATTTT. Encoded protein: CASRGSSNQPQHF. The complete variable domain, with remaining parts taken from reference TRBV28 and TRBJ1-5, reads DVKVTQSSRYLVKRTGEKVFLECVQDMDHENMFWYRQDPGLGLRLIYFSYDVKMKEKGDIPEGYSVSREKKERFSLILESASTNQTSMYLCASRGSSNQPQHFGDGTRLSIL.

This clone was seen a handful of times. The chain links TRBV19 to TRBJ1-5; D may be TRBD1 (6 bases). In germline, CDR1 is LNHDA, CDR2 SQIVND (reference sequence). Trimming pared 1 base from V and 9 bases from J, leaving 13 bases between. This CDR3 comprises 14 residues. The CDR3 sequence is CASSIGLGGGPQHF. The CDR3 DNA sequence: TGTGCCAGTAGTATAGGCCTAGGGGGAGGGCCCCAGCATTTT.

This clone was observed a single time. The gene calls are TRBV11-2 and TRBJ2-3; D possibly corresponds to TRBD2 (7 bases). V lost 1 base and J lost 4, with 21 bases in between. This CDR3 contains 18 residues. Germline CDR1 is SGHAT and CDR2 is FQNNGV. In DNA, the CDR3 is TGTGCCAGCAGCTTAGTGCTGGAACCCTGGCGGGGGCCAGATACGCAGTATTTT. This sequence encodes CASSLVLEPWRGPDTQYF.

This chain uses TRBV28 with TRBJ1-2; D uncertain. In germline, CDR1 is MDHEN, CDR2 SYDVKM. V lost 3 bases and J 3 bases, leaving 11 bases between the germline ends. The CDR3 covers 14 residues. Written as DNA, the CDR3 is TGTGCCAGCAGTTTGGATCGAAGAGACTATGGCTACACCTTC. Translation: CASSLDRRDYGYTF.

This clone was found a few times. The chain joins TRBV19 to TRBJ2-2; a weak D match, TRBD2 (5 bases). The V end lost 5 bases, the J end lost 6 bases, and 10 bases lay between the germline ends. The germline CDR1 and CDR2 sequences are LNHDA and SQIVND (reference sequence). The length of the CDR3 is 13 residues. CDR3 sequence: CASSDRGPGELFF. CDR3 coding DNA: TGTGCCAGTAGTGATCGGGGTCCCGGGGAGCTGTTTTTT.

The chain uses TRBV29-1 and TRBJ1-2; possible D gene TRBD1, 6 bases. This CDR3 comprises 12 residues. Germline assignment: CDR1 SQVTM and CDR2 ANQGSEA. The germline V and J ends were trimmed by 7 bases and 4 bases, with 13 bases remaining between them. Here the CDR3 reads CSDRVYGYGYTF. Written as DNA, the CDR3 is TGCAGCGACAGGGTTTATGGCTATGGCTACACCTTC.

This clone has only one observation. Here the CDR3 DNA reads TGTGCTAGTGCCCCCCGACCGAACACTGAAGCTTTCTTT. This sequence encodes CASAPRPNTEAFF. The rearrangement uses TRBV12-5 and TRBJ1-1; D is unresolved. Trimming left V 7 bases short and J 1 base short, with 10 bases between. CDR1 and CDR2 from the germline V gene are LGHNT and FRNRAP. The CDR3 totals 13 residues.

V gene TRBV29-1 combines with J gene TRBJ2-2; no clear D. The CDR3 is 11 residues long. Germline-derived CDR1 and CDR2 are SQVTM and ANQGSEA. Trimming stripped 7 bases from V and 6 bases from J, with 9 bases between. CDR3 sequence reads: CSGHRSGELFF. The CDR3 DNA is TGCAGCGGCCACCGGTCCGGGGAGCTGTTTTTT.

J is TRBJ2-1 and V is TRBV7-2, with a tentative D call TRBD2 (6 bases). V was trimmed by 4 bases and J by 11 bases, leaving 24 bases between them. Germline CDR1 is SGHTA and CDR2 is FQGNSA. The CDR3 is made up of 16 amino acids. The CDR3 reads CASSSRAGGLSPQQFF. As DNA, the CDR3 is TGTGCCAGCAGCTCAAGAGCGGGTGGGTTATCTCCCCAGCAGTTCTTC.

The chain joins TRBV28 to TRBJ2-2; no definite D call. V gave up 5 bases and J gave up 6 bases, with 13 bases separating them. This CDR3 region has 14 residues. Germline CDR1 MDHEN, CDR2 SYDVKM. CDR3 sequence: CASSPRFGPGELFF. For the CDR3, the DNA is TGTGCCAGCAGTCCAAGATTCGGTCCCGGGGAGCTGTTTTTT.

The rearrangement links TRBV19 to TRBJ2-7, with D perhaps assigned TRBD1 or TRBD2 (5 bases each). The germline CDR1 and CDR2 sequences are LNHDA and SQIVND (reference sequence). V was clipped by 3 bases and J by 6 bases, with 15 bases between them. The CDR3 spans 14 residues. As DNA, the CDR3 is TGTGCCAGTAGTATTATGGGGCCCGAGGGCGAGCAGTACTTC. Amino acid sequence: CASSIMGPEGEQYF.

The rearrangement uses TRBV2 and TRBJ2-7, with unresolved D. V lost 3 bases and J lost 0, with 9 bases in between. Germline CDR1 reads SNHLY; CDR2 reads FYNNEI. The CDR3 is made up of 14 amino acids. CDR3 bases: TGTGCCAGCAGTGACCCCACCAGCTCCTACGAGCAGTACTTC. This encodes CASSDPTSSYEQYF.

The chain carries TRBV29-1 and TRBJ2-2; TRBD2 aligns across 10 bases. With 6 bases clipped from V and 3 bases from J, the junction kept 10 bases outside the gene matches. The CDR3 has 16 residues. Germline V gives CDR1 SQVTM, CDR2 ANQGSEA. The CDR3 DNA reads TGCAGCGTCCGTATTCTAGCGGGGGACTACACCGGGGAGCTGTTTTTT. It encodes CSVRILAGDYTGELFF.

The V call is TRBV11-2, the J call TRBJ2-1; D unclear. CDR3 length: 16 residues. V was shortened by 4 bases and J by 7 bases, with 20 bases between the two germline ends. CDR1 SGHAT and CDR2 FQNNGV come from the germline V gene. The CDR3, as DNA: TGTGCCAGCAGCTCGGCCGCGCTCCCGGTTATGAATGAGCAGTTCTTC. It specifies CASSSAALPVMNEQFF.

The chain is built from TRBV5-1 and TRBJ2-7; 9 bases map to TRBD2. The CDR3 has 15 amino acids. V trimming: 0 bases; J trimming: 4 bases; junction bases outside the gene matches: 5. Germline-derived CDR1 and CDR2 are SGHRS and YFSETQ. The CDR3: CASSLVPSGAYEQYF. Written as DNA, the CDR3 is TGCGCCAGCAGCTTGGTTCCTAGCGGGGCGTACGAGCAGTACTTC.

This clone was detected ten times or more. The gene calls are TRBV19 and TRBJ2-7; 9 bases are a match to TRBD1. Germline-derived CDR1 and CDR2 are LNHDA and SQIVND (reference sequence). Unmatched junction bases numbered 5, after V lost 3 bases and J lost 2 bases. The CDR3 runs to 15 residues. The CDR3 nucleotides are TGTGCCAGTAGTATCGGGACAGGGATAACCTACGAGCAGTACTTC. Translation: CASSIGTGITYEQYF.

CDR3 sequence: CASSQSIGTSGESDTQYF. CDR3 DNA: TGCGCCAGCAGTCAATCGATCGGGACTAGCGGGGAGTCAGATACGCAGTATTTT. This chain connects TRBV23-1 to TRBJ2-3; TRBD2 agrees at 13 bases. TRBV23-1 is treated as an ORF (open reading frame) with a function not yet certain. V trimming: 0 bases; J trimming: 4 bases; junction bases outside the gene matches: 7. CDR3 size: 18 residues.

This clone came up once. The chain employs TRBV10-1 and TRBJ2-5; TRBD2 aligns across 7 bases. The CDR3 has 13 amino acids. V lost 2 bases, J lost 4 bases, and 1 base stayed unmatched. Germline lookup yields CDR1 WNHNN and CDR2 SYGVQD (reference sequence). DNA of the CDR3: TGCGCCAGCAGTGAGACGGGAGGAGAGACCCAGTACTTC. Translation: CASSETGGETQYF.

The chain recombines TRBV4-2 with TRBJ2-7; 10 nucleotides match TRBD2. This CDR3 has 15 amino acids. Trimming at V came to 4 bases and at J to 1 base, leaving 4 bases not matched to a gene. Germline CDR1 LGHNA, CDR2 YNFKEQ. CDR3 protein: CASSRTSGSSYEQYF. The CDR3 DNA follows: TGTGCCAGCAGCCGGACTAGCGGATCTTCCTACGAGCAGTACTTC.

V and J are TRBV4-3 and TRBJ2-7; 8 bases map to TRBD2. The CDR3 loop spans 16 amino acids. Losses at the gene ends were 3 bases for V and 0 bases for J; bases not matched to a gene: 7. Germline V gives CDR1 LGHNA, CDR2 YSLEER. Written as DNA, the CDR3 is TGCGCCAGCAGCCAGAACTCCGGGACTAGCTCCTACGAGCAGTACTTC. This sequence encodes CASSQNSGTSSYEQYF.